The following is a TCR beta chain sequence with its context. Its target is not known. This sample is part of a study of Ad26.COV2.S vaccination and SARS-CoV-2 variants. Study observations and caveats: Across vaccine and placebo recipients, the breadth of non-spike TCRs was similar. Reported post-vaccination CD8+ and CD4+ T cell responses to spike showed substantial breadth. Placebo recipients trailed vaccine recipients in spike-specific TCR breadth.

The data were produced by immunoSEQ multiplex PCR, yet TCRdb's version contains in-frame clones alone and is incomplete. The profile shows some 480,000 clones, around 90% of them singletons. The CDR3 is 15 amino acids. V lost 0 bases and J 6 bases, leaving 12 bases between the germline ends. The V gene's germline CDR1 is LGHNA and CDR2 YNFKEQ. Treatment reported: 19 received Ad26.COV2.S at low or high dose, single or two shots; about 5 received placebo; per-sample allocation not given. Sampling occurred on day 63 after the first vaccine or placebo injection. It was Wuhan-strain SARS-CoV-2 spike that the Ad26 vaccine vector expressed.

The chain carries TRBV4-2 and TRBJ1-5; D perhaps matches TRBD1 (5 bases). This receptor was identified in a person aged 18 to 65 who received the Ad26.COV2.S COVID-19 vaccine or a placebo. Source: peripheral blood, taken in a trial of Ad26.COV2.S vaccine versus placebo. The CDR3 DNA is TGTGCCAGCAGCCAAGAACGGGGCTGGGGTCAGCCCCAGCATTTT. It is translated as CASSQERGWGQPQHF.